This T cell receptor (beta chain) was identified during a study of blood T cell repertoires in COVID-19. Study at large: There were acute and convalescent COVID-19 samples, and they came from the United States, Italy and Spain. From T cells, B-cell-depleted T cells, or PBMCs came the material, which was cDNA or gDNA.

Germline CDR1 is SGHRS and CDR2 is YFSETQ. With V trimmed by 4 bases and J by 4 bases, 10 bases remained unmatched. There are 16 residues in the CDR3. Per the original data handling: Amplification from reference gene primers served as the basis for estimated nucleated cell counts. Assay used: immunoSEQ multiplex PCR; TCRdb lists only in-frame clones, some missing. That table furnishes V, J and clone size, whereas the DNA furnished D and trimming. The sample lists more than 80,000 clones, around 80% occurring once. The chain is built from TRBV5-1 and TRBJ2-2; 7 bases are a match to TRBD2. Material: peripheral blood. This TCR came from an older woman with acute or convalescent COVID-19. The CDR3 bases are TGCGCCAGCAGCCCTCACCGGGACTACTCCACCGGGGAGCTGTTTTTT. Translating gives CASSPHRDYSTGELFF.